The next 8 T cell receptor beta chains were all read from a single sample in a study of T cells after yellow fever vaccination. Via MiXCR, TCRdb re-called the 5' RACE reads, giving one row per CDR3 protein. This sample has a few hundred thousand distinct CDR3 sequences, with over 15% found just once. The source was PBMCs, collected before the yellow fever booster vaccination. These receptors were collected from a man in his late teens or twenties who received the YFV17D yellow fever vaccine.

In this sample, this clonotype turned up a few times. V usage is TRBV11-2 and J usage is TRBJ2-5, with TRBD2 as a possible D gene (6 bases). Germline lookup yields CDR1 SGHAT and CDR2 FQNNGV. Trimming pared 11 bases from V and 3 bases from J, leaving 10 bases between. The CDR3 extends over 11 amino acids. This chain's CDR3 is CAGGGEETQYF. The CDR3 coding sequence is TGTGCCGGAGGAGGGGAAGAGACCCAGTACTTC.

This clonotype has more than one count but fewer than ten. CDR3: CASSLMGARDEQYV. In DNA, the CDR3 is TGTGCCAGCAGCTTAATGGGGGCGCGCGACGAGCAGTACGTC. The chain recombines TRBV7-6 with TRBJ2-7, with D perhaps matching TRBD1 (6 bases). V lost 2 bases, J lost 5 bases, and 13 bases lay in between. The germline CDR1 and CDR2 sequences are SGHVS and FNYEAQ. This CDR3 is built from 14 residues.

The sample holds a few counts of this clonotype. The chain combines TRBV29-1 with TRBJ2-7; 10 bases map to TRBD1. Germline V lookup: CDR1 SQVTM, CDR2 ANQGSEA. There are 13 residues in the CDR3. V lost 4 bases, J lost 6 bases, and 6 bases stayed unmatched. As DNA, the CDR3 is TGCAGCGTTGTAACGGGACAGGGGTCCGAGCAGTACTTC. Its protein product is CSVVTGQGSEQYF.

The chain uses TRBV7-2 and TRBJ1-2; D is undetermined. The CDR3 contains 13 residues. Per the germline V gene, CDR1 is SGHTA and CDR2 is FQGNSA. Trimming stripped 2 bases from V and 4 bases from J, with 8 bases between. CDR3 in DNA: TGTGCCAGCAGCTTAAGACGGCTCTATGGCTACACCTTC. Its translation: CASSLRRLYGYTF.

The genes are TRBV7-2 and TRBJ2-3; the match to TRBD2 covers 14 bases. The V gene end was trimmed by 1 base and the J gene end by 11 bases; junction bases not matched to a gene: 17. Germline CDR1 is SGHTA and CDR2 is FQGNSA. This CDR3 region has 19 residues. The CDR3 spells CASSLVGLAGGLYPFGQYF. DNA of the CDR3: TGTGCCAGCAGCTTAGTCGGACTAGCGGGGGGATTGTACCCTTTCGGGCAGTATTTT.

In this sample, this clonotype turned up many times. J is TRBJ2-5 and V is TRBV10-3; 10 bases match TRBD1. V dropped 4 bases and J dropped 2; count of bases not matched to a gene: 4. Germline CDR1 reads ENHRY; CDR2 reads SYGVKD. The CDR3 is made up of 15 amino acids. CDR3 sequence (DNA): TGTGCCATCAGTGGGGCGGACAGGGGGCAAGAGACCCAGTACTTC. Protein product: CAISGADRGQETQYF.

The chain links TRBV15 to TRBJ1-3; D is unresolved. Germline V CDR1 and CDR2: LNHNV, YYDKDF (reference sequence). The CDR3 totals 15 residues. The ends were cut back, 1 base at V and 1 base at J, with 8 bases in the middle. Here the CDR3 reads CATSRGLSSGNTIYF. For the CDR3, the DNA is TGTGCCACCAGCAGAGGTCTATCTTCTGGAAACACCATATATTTT.

There are a few counts of this clonotype. This sequence joins TRBV5-1 and TRBJ2-1, with 10 bases fitting TRBD2. CDR1 is SGHRS, CDR2 YFSETQ, per germline. The CDR3 extends over 16 amino acids. V trimming: 4 bases; J trimming: 6 bases; junction bases outside the gene matches: 10. The CDR3: CASSGAGAGGLNEQFF. CDR3 coding DNA: TGCGCCAGCAGCGGAGCTGGAGCGGGGGGGCTCAATGAGCAGTTCTTC.